These 30 T cell receptor beta chains share one sample of origin, sequenced in a study of blood T cells in healthy people across ages. A second roughly 6 to 12 cycle PCR used barcoded and J-beta primers. Each CDR3 protein gets one entry after TCRdb re-called the 5' RACE reads with MiXCR. Of approximately 490,000 distinct CDR3 sequences listed, more than 20% are singletons. The sample was also linked to a second study, of T cells of mothers and their children.

Material for sequencing was blood. The receptors shown here come from a boy aged 5-17 years in good health.

This clonotype has a handful of counts. The chain joins TRBV28 to TRBJ1-2, with D unresolved. V gave up 2 bases and J gave up 8 bases, with 21 bases separating them. CDR3 length: 16 amino acids. The V gene's germline CDR1 is MDHEN and CDR2 SYDVKM. The CDR3 DNA reads TGTGCCAGCAGTTTAAGGAGGGCGCCCCTGTTCGGGGGCTACACCTTC. It translates to CASSLRRAPLFGGYTF.

This chain links TRBV7-6 with TRBJ1-3; D not resolved. CDR3 size: 13 residues. Germline values: CDR1 SGHVS, CDR2 FNYEAQ. The V gene lost 3 bases and the J gene lost 1 base, with 4 bases spanning the gap. The CDR3 nucleotides read TGTGCCAGCAGCTTCCAGTCTGGAAACACCATATATTTT. It specifies CASSFQSGNTIYF.

The V and J genes are TRBV4-3 and TRBJ1-1; 9 bases are shared with TRBD1. After removal of 4 bases from V and 5 bases from J, the junction contained 5 bases not matched to a gene. Germline-derived CDR1 and CDR2 are LGHNA and YSLEER. The CDR3 runs to 14 residues. CDR3 protein: CASSRGQGMTEAFF. The CDR3 bases are TGCGCCAGCAGCCGAGGACAGGGGATGACTGAAGCTTTCTTT.

The V gene is TRBV20-1, the J gene TRBJ2-5; TRBD2 is a possible D gene (6 bases). TRBJ2-7 explains the end of the DNA better; the J call may be wrong. Germline CDR1 DFQATT, CDR2 SNEGSKA (reference sequence). The CDR3 spans 14 residues. The CDR3: CSARDSEPSYEQYF. The CDR3 coding sequence is TGCAGTGCTCGGGACTCCGAACCCTCCTACGAGCAGTACTTC.

This clonotype came up a few times. The genes are TRBV6-6 and TRBJ1-3; 9 bases agree with TRBD1. Germline V gives CDR1 MNHNY, CDR2 SVGAGI (reference sequence). This CDR3 is 15 amino acids long. The junction had 3 bases not matched to a gene; V was cut back by 2 bases and J by 4 bases. CDR3: CASSYAQGAGNTIYF. For the CDR3, the DNA is TGTGCCAGCAGTTACGCACAGGGGGCAGGAAACACCATATATTTT.

This clonotype was detected only once. With a much larger clone just one base away, this may be a read error. Likely a read error: the CDR3 ends without its conserved phenylalanine or tryptophan. The chain carries TRBV27 and TRBJ2-7; 8 bases line up with TRBD2. Germline V gene data show CDR1 as MNHEY and CDR2 as SMNVEV (reference sequence). The CDR3 is 14 amino acids. V was pared by 6 bases and J by 4 bases, with 8 bases of the junction left unmatched. CDR3: CASRVVAGSYEQYL. In DNA form, the CDR3 reads TGTGCCAGCAGGGTTGTAGCGGGGTCGTACGAGCAGTACCTC.

This clonotype appeared a few times. The CDR3 bases are TGTGCCACCGGCGACAGGGCGAAGGGCATTCAGTACTTC. Translation: CATGDRAKGIQYF. The chain uses TRBV24-1 and TRBJ2-4; 7 bases line up with TRBD1. The CDR3 runs to 13 residues. V was clipped by 9 bases and J by 9 bases; unmatched bases: 10. CDR1 is KGHDR and CDR2 is SFDVKD in the germline V gene.

There are a few counts of this clonotype. J is TRBJ2-5 and V is TRBV7-2; D not certain. CDR1 is SGHTA, CDR2 FQGNSA, per germline. The ends were cut back, 5 bases at V and 1 base at J, with 8 bases in the middle. This CDR3 contains 13 residues. CDR3 nucleotide sequence: TGTGCCAGCAGCCCCCGCCGCCAAGAGACCCAGTACTTC. Protein: CASSPRRQETQYF.

The gene calls are TRBV2 and TRBJ2-5; no reliable D call. The germline CDR1 and CDR2 sequences are SNHLY and FYNNEI. The CDR3 runs to 14 residues. Deletions cut 8 bases from V and 4 bases from J, with 17 bases between. The CDR3, as DNA: TGTGCCAGCTCCCTACACCCTGTAGGAGAGACCCAGTACTTC. Translated: CASSLHPVGETQYF.

The rearrangement joins TRBV3-2 to TRBJ1-2. TRBV3-2 is noted as a pseudogene. This CDR3 region has 11 residues. This CDR3 reads CARVRLRGYTF. The DNA of the CDR3 is TGTGCCAGGGTCAGGCTGCGGGGCTACACCTTC.

The chain recombines TRBV20-1 with TRBJ2-3; D remains unclear. CDR3 length equals 15 residues. Trimming removed 1 base from V and 2 bases from J, with 13 bases in between. Germline loops: CDR1 DFQATT, CDR2 SNEGSKA (reference sequence). CDR3 bases: TGCAGTGCTAGAGTTCTCCTCCGGCCCACAGATACGCAGTATTTT. As protein: CSARVLLRPTDTQYF.

This rearrangement joins TRBV7-2 to TRBJ2-1, with D perhaps matching TRBD2 (6 bases). Germline CDR1 is SGHTA and CDR2 is FQGNSA. This CDR3 comprises 16 residues. Trimming left V 3 bases short and J 5 bases short, with 17 bases between. CDR3: CASSFIFGTGDNEQFF. The CDR3 nucleotides are TGTGCCAGCAGCTTTATATTTGGAACGGGAGACAATGAGCAGTTCTTC. The full variable domain, with the rest looked up from reference TRBV7-2 and TRBJ2-1, is GAGVSQSPSNKVTEKGKDVELRCDPISGHTALYWYRQSLGQGLEFLIYFQGNSAPDKSGLPSDRFSAERTGGSVSTLTIQRTQQEDSAVYLCASSFIFGTGDNEQFFGPGTRLTVL.

This clonotype has just a few counts. V gene TRBV11-2 combines with J gene TRBJ2-5; 15 nucleotides line up with TRBD2. The J call could be wrong; TRBJ2-1 is a better fit for the DNA end. CDR1 SGHAT and CDR2 FQNNGV come from the germline V gene. The CDR3 runs to 22 residues. The CDR3 DNA reads as TGTGCCAGCACCACTTCTACGTATTTTGGACTAGCGGGAGGGATCGTCCCACATGAGCAGTTCTTC. Protein product: CASTTSTYFGLAGGIVPHEQFF.

The chain has TRBV20-1 and TRBJ1-5; D gene ambiguous. The CDR3 spans 14 residues. The germline V gene has CDR1 DFQATT and CDR2 SNEGSKA (reference sequence). V was shortened by 3 bases and J by 0 bases, with 9 bases between the two germline ends. For the CDR3, the DNA is TGCAGTGCTAGGGGAAGCTATAGCAATCAGCCCCAGCATTTT. Protein: CSARGSYSNQPQHF.

This clonotype was detected many times. V usage is TRBV7-2 and J usage is TRBJ1-2, with TRBD1 matching over 8 bases. CDR1 and CDR2 from the germline V gene are SGHTA and FQGNSA. The V segment lost 4 bases and the J segment 6 bases; nucleotides outside the gene matches: 10. This CDR3 region has 15 residues. Here the CDR3 DNA reads TGTGCCAGCAGCTATGAACTCGGACAGGGTAATGGCTACACCTTC. Protein sequence: CASSYELGQGNGYTF.

This clonotype was detected ten times or more. The V and J genes are TRBV6-1 and TRBJ1-4; tentatively, D is TRBD1 (6 bases). The germline V and J ends were trimmed by 8 bases and 6 bases, with 22 bases remaining between them. Germline-derived CDR1 and CDR2 are MNHNS and SASEGT. The CDR3 has 16 amino acids. CDR3 sequence: CASDESGVRRDEKLFF. The CDR3 DNA is TGTGCCAGCGACGAATCAGGGGTTAGGAGGGATGAAAAACTGTTTTTT.

The rearrangement joins TRBV7-2 to TRBJ2-5, with a tentative D call TRBD1 (6 bases). TRBJ2-7 explains the end of the DNA better; the J call may be wrong. Germline V gives CDR1 SGHTA, CDR2 FQGNSA. This CDR3 spans 14 amino acids. CDR3 sequence reads: CASSVTGYSYEQYF. DNA of the CDR3: TGTGCCAGCAGCGTAACAGGGTACTCCTACGAGCAGTACTTC.

The chain combines TRBV14 with TRBJ2-5; D unresolved. CDR1 SGHDN and CDR2 FVKESK come from the germline V gene. The CDR3 covers 14 residues. Trimming took 0 bases from V and 11 from J, leaving 16 bases between them. The DNA of the CDR3 is TGTGCCAGCAGCCAAGACGGTAACTTGGTGGAGCAGTACTTC. It encodes CASSQDGNLVEQYF.

This clonotype showed up just a few times. V usage is TRBV4-3 and J usage is TRBJ1-4, with D maybe TRBD1 (5 bases). V shed 0 bases and J shed 8 bases, with 13 bases lying between them. CDR1 is LGHNA, CDR2 YSLEER, per germline. The CDR3 covers 15 residues. The CDR3 loop reads CASSQDLGGTEKLFF. The CDR3 DNA is TGCGCCAGCAGCCAAGATCTCGGGGGGACGGAAAAACTGTTTTTT.

The rearrangement links TRBV11-3 to TRBJ2-1; perhaps TRBD1 as D (6 bases). Trimming took 1 base from V and 5 from J, leaving 15 bases between them. Germline loops: CDR1 SGHNT, CDR2 YENEEA. The CDR3 sequence is 16 residues long. In DNA form, the CDR3 reads TGTGCCAGCAGCTTAGGGGCGCGACAGGCTCACAATGAGCAGTTCTTC. It specifies CASSLGARQAHNEQFF.

The chain joins TRBV27 to TRBJ1-6, with D uncertain. Trimming took 1 base from V and 5 from J, leaving 0 bases between them. The CDR3 has 12 amino acids. From germline, CDR1 is MNHEY and CDR2 SMNVEV (reference sequence). The chain's CDR3 is CASSLYNSPLHF. CDR3 sequence (DNA): TGTGCCAGCAGTTTATATAATTCACCCCTCCACTTT.

The chain's CDR3 is CASSPTDRYTEAFF. The CDR3 DNA reads TGTGCCAGCAGCCCGACCGACAGATACACTGAAGCTTTCTTT. The rearrangement links TRBV5-6 to TRBJ1-1; D is perhaps TRBD1 (5 bases). The CDR3 has 14 residues. CDR1 is SGHDT and CDR2 is YYEEEE in the germline V gene. Between the trimmed V and J ends, which lost 4 bases and 3 bases, there was a span of 13 bases.

The V and J genes are TRBV29-1 and TRBJ2-3; tentative D call: TRBD1 (6 bases). This CDR3 spans 12 amino acids. Looked up from germline, CDR1 is SQVTM and CDR2 is ANQGSEA. V was shortened by 7 bases and J by 2 bases, with 10 bases between the two germline ends. CDR3 DNA sequence: TGCAGCGGAGGGACACTCACAGATACGCAGTATTTT. Its translation: CSGGTLTDTQYF.

This clonotype was observed a handful of times. This chain connects TRBV6-1 to TRBJ2-2, with D uncertain. This CDR3 contains 15 residues. Germline assignment: CDR1 MNHNS and CDR2 SASEGT. Trimming took 5 bases from V and 6 from J, leaving 16 bases between them. CDR3 sequence (DNA): TGTGCCAGCAGTATGATTGGAATCGGGCCCGGGGAGCTGTTTTTT. This encodes CASSMIGIGPGELFF.

The chain is built from TRBV6-2 or TRBV6-3 and TRBJ2-7; 7 bases align to TRBD1. The V gene end was trimmed by 5 bases and the J gene end by 3 bases; junction bases not matched to a gene: 4. The germline V gene has CDR1 MNHEY and CDR2 SVGEGT. There are 13 residues in the CDR3. As DNA, the CDR3 is TGTGCCAGCAGTGACAGGGAACTCTACGAGCAGTACTTC. Amino acid sequence: CASSDRELYEQYF.

The chain uses TRBV9 and TRBJ2-5, with D unresolved. The last part of the DNA fits TRBJ2-1 better; the J call may be wrong. Germline values: CDR1 SGDLS, CDR2 YYNGEE. This CDR3 is 12 amino acids long. The CDR3 sequence: CASSLPCGEQFF. The CDR3 DNA sequence: TGTGCCAGCAGCCTGCCCTGTGGTGAGCAGTTCTTC.

A few counts support this clonotype. J is TRBJ2-7 and V is TRBV9, with a tentative D call TRBD2 (6 bases). Trimming left V 4 bases short and J 0 bases short, with 26 bases between. Per the germline V gene, CDR1 is SGDLS and CDR2 is YYNGEE. The CDR3 has 19 residues. CDR3 in amino acids: CASSPTGGKRAQGSYEQYF. Written as DNA, the CDR3 is TGTGCCAGCAGCCCAACCGGAGGGAAGCGGGCGCAGGGCTCCTACGAGCAGTACTTC.

This clonotype came up a few times. V usage is TRBV7-3 and J usage is TRBJ2-5, with 10 positions matching TRBD1. The DNA end favors TRBJ2-1, so the J call may be wrong. Germline V gene data show CDR1 as SGHTA and CDR2 as FQGTGA. The CDR3 extends over 15 amino acids. The CDR3 protein is CASSPGTGVSNEQFF. CDR3 nucleotide sequence: TGTGCCAGCAGCCCTGGGACAGGGGTGTCGAATGAGCAGTTCTTC.

This clonotype came up a few times. The rearrangement uses TRBV2 and TRBJ2-5; D is unclear. V lost 10 bases and J 1 base, leaving 13 bases between the germline ends. The CDR3 totals 13 residues. In germline, CDR1 is SNHLY, CDR2 FYNNEI. CDR3 residues: CATQTFPQETQYF. The DNA for the CDR3 is TGTGCCACCCAGACATTCCCCCAAGAGACCCAGTACTTC.

This clonotype was detected only a few times. This chain connects TRBV9 to TRBJ1-2, with D possibly TRBD1 on 5 matching bases. The CDR3 is made up of 13 amino acids. Germline V gives CDR1 SGDLS, CDR2 YYNGEE. V dropped 0 bases and J dropped 5 bases, with 8 bases sitting between them. CDR3 coding DNA: TGTGCCAGCAGCGTAGGGACATCGTATGGCTACACCTTC. Its protein product is CASSVGTSYGYTF.